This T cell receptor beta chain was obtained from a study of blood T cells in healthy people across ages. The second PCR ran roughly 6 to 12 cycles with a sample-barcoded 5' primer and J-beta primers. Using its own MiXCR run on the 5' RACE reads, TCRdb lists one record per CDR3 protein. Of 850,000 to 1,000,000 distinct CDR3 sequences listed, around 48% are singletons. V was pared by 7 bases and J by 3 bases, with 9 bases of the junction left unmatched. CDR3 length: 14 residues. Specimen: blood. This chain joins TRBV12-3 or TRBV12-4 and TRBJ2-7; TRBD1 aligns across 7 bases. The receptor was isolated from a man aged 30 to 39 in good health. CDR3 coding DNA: TGTGCCAGCACCCCGACAGGGTTTCTCTACGAGCAGTACTTC. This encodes CASTPTGFLYEQYF.